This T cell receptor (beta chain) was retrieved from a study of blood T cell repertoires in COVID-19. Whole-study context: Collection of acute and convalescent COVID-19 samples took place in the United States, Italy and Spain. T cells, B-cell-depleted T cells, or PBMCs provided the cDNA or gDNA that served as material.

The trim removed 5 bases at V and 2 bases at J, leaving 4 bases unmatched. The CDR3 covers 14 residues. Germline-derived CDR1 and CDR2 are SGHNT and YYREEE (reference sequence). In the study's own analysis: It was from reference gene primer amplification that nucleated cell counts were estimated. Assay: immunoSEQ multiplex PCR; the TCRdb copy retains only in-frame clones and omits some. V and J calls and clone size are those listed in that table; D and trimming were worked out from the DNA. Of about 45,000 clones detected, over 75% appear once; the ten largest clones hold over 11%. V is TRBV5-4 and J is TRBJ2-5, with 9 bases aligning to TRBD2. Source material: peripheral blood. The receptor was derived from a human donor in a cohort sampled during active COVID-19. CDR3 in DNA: TGTGCCAGCAGTAGCGGGAGTGTTCAAGAGACCCAGTACTTC. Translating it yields CASSSGSVQETQYF.